This record covers a single TCR beta chain. TCRdb keeps only in-frame clones here, not all; method: immunoSEQ multiplex PCR. In the table there are fewer than 200,000 clones, around 90% of which are singletons. The data stem from a study of radiation and T cells in renal cell carcinoma. This sample's time point: blood 4 weeks post-SBRT, at nephrectomy. The treatment is: 15 Gy SBRT to primary tumor, nephrectomy 4 weeks later. This CDR3 has 16 residues. Germline CDR1 is SEHNR and CDR2 is FQNEAQ (reference sequence). Trimming stripped 1 base from V and 4 bases from J, with 14 bases between. The chain joins TRBV7-9 to TRBJ1-5; D may be TRBD1 (5 bases). The sample in question was blood, obtained from a patient whose treatment included radiotherapy and nephrectomy. This TCR derives from a woman aged 45-60 years with renal cell carcinoma. The CDR3 sequence: CASSLVSGLRNQPQHF. CDR3 sequence (DNA): TGTGCCAGCAGCTTAGTTTCAGGGCTGAGGAATCAGCCCCAGCATTTT.